This T cell receptor (beta chain) was captured by sequencing in a study of T cell repertoires in cytomegalovirus infection. Study overall: A matching HLA type, together with CMV infection, was signaled by public TCR beta signatures.

The junction had 2 bases not matched to a gene; V was cut back by 3 bases and J by 7 bases. This CDR3 contains 12 residues. Germline V gene data show CDR1 as SGHVS and CDR2 as FNYEAQ. TCRdb itself ran the reads through MiXCR, one entry per CDR3 protein. The sample yields approximately 170,000 distinct CDR3 sequences, 17% seen once. The chain couples TRBV7-6 to TRBJ2-7; 8 nucleotides align to TRBD1. What was sequenced was CD8+ T cells from PBMCs. The TCR originated in a human donor in good health (CMV status not recorded). Some clones in this sample may be carry-over from other donors' samples. The CDR3 protein is CASSFRTGEQYF. The CDR3 nucleotides read TGTGCCAGCAGCTTTCGGACAGGGGAGCAGTACTTC. The full variable domain, with the rest looked up from reference TRBV7-6 and TRBJ2-7, is GAGVSQSPRYKVTKRGQDVALRCDPISGHVSLYWYRQALGQGPEFLTYFNYEAQQDKSGLPNDRFSAERPEGSISTLTIQRTEQRDSAMYRCASSFRTGEQYFGPGTRLTVT.